The sequence of this T cell receptor beta chain was determined in a study of T-cell reconstitution after alpha-beta-depleted transplantation in children. The CDR3 runs 13 residues. Trimming shortened V by 3 bases and J by 8 bases, and 11 bases separated the two germline ends. In germline, CDR1 is DFQATT, CDR2 SNEGSKA (reference sequence). There are many counts of this clonotype. Researchers prepared the TCRbeta library using unique molecular identifiers, the study reports. TCRdb re-analysed the PCR reads in MiXCR, keeping a single row per CDR3 protein. Found here are about 200,000 distinct CDR3 sequences, 7.5% to 9.5% of them singletons; the top ten hold 35%.

The chain recombines TRBV20-1 with TRBJ1-6, with D possibly matching TRBD1 (5 bases). The clonotype was recovered from a male patient aged 2 to 10 who had a stem cell transplant for acute myeloid leukemia, so the T cells may come from the graft donor. The sample here was PBMCs, mostly from graft donor cells, taken 360 days after TCRalphabeta/CD19-depleted stem cell transplant. CDR3 nucleotide sequence: TGCAGTGCTAGCGGCGGAGGGGATTCACCCCTCCACTTT. This encodes CSASGGGDSPLHF.